The rows below give T cell receptor beta chains drawn from one sample of a study of T cells in Graves' hyperthyroidism and ophthalmopathy. TCRdb reprocessed the multiplex PCR reads with MiXCR, giving one entry per CDR3 protein. Of a few hundred thousand distinct CDR3 sequences in the sample, 15% to 18% were seen once. Sequenced material: blood. All receptors derive from a woman in her 30s with Graves' hyperthyroidism. Both conserved end residues are part of each CDR3. Fields, in order: V gene, J gene, CDR3 length, D gene, clone size, CDR3 protein, CDR3 DNA. D genes are given only for firm matches. Clone size is given for some rows only: seen once, a few or many times, or a class if the clone is expanded.

v_call: TRBV6-1
j_call: TRBJ1-5
cdr3_length: 16
d_call: TRBD1
clone_size: few
cdr3_aa: CASSAPGQGTDQPQHF
cdr3_nt: TGTGCCAGCAGTGCCCCGGGACAGGGGACGGATCAGCCCCAGCATTTT

v_call: TRBV10-3
j_call: TRBJ2-3
cdr3_length: 14
d_call: TRBD2
clone_size: NA
cdr3_aa: CAIKGTIHTDTQYF
cdr3_nt: TGTGCCATCAAAGGGACTATACACACAGATACGCAGTATTTT

v_call: TRBV30
j_call: TRBJ2-3
cdr3_length: 12
d_call: NA
clone_size: NA
cdr3_aa: CAWSVTEHTQYF
cdr3_nt: TGTGCCTGGAGTGTAACGGAACATACGCAGTATTTT

v_call: TRBV29-1
j_call: TRBJ1-4
cdr3_length: 16
d_call: NA
clone_size: NA
cdr3_aa: CSVEPRKGATNEKLFF
cdr3_nt: TGCAGCGTTGAACCCCGAAAGGGGGCAACTAATGAAAAACTGTTTTTT

v_call: TRBV12-3/TRBV12-4
j_call: TRBJ2-1
cdr3_length: 16
d_call: TRBD2
clone_size: many
cdr3_aa: CASSLTSGDHYNEQFF
cdr3_nt: TGTGCCAGCAGTTTAACTAGCGGGGACCACTACAATGAGCAGTTCTTC

v_call: TRBV6-1
j_call: TRBJ2-1
cdr3_length: 15
d_call: NA
clone_size: NA
cdr3_aa: CASRPDWSSYNEQFF
cdr3_nt: TGTGCCAGCAGACCGGACTGGAGCTCCTACAATGAGCAGTTCTTC

v_call: TRBV7-7
j_call: TRBJ2-3
cdr3_length: 17
d_call: TRBD2
clone_size: few
cdr3_aa: CASSPSQGGSTVDTQYF
cdr3_nt: TGTGCCAGCAGCCCATCCCAGGGCGGGAGTACTGTAGATACGCAGTATTTT

v_call: TRBV4-1
j_call: TRBJ2-7
cdr3_length: 13
d_call: TRBD2
clone_size: NA
cdr3_aa: CASSFRLAREQYF
cdr3_nt: TGCGCCAGCAGCTTCCGACTAGCACGGGAGCAGTACTTC

v_call: TRBV30
j_call: TRBJ2-7
cdr3_length: 14
d_call: TRBD2
clone_size: many
cdr3_aa: CAWRVQAGLGEQYF
cdr3_nt: TGTGCCTGGAGGGTTCAAGCGGGATTGGGGGAGCAGTACTTC

v_call: TRBV3-1
j_call: TRBJ2-7
cdr3_length: 12
d_call: NA
clone_size: many
cdr3_aa: CASSQVVAEQYF
cdr3_nt: TGTGCCAGCAGCCAAGTCGTAGCCGAGCAGTACTTC

v_call: TRBV12-3/TRBV12-4
j_call: TRBJ1-1
cdr3_length: 14
d_call: NA
clone_size: many
cdr3_aa: CASSPRGMNTEAFF
cdr3_nt: TGTGCCAGCAGTCCGCGAGGGATGAACACTGAAGCTTTCTTT

v_call: TRBV5-1
j_call: TRBJ1-1
cdr3_length: 14
d_call: TRBD1
clone_size: many
cdr3_aa: CASSAGTGRTEAFF
cdr3_nt: TGCGCCAGCAGCGCCGGGACAGGTCGAACTGAAGCTTTCTTT

v_call: TRBV5-5
j_call: TRBJ2-7
cdr3_length: 15
d_call: NA
clone_size: NA
cdr3_aa: CASSLVSGGWDEQYF
cdr3_nt: TGTGCCAGCAGCTTAGTCTCCGGGGGCTGGGACGAGCAGTACTTC

v_call: TRBV20-1
j_call: TRBJ2-5
cdr3_length: 14
d_call: NA
clone_size: NA
cdr3_aa: CSASPGQRAETQYF
cdr3_nt: TGCAGTGCTAGCCCAGGACAGAGGGCAGAGACCCAGTACTTC

v_call: TRBV28
j_call: TRBJ1-3
cdr3_length: 15
d_call: NA
clone_size: many
cdr3_aa: CASSYRVGIGNTIYF
cdr3_nt: TGTGCCAGCAGTTACAGGGTCGGTATTGGAAACACCATATATTTT

v_call: TRBV3-1
j_call: TRBJ1-1
cdr3_length: 13
d_call: NA
clone_size: many
cdr3_aa: CASSQVRETEAFF
cdr3_nt: TGTGCCAGCAGCCAAGTCCGGGAAACTGAAGCTTTCTTT

v_call: TRBV4-2
j_call: TRBJ2-7
cdr3_length: 16
d_call: NA
clone_size: many
cdr3_aa: CASSQGQPGSSYEQYF
cdr3_nt: TGTGCCAGCAGCCAAGGGCAGCCGGGAAGCTCCTACGAGCAGTACTTC

v_call: TRBV27
j_call: TRBJ2-7
cdr3_length: 15
d_call: TRBD1
clone_size: few
cdr3_aa: CASSPSRTGSHEQYF
cdr3_nt: TGTGCCAGCAGTCCCTCCAGGACAGGGAGTCACGAGCAGTACTTC

v_call: TRBV24-1
j_call: TRBJ2-2
cdr3_length: 15
d_call: NA
clone_size: few
cdr3_aa: CATSDFQDYTGELFF
cdr3_nt: TGTGCCACCAGTGATTTTCAGGACTACACCGGGGAGCTGTTTTTT

v_call: TRBV27
j_call: TRBJ1-2
cdr3_length: 13
d_call: NA
clone_size: many
cdr3_aa: CASRGLAIDGYTF
cdr3_nt: TGTGCCAGCAGGGGCCTAGCTATCGATGGCTACACCTTC

v_call: TRBV14
j_call: TRBJ2-7
cdr3_length: 14
d_call: NA
clone_size: few
cdr3_aa: CASSQHISSYEQYF
cdr3_nt: TGTGCCAGCAGCCAGCACATAAGCTCCTACGAGCAGTACTTC

v_call: TRBV20-1
j_call: TRBJ2-7
cdr3_length: 18
d_call: TRBD2
clone_size: many
cdr3_aa: CSARERGLAGGRSYEQYF
cdr3_nt: TGCAGTGCTAGAGAGAGGGGGCTAGCGGGAGGGAGGTCCTACGAGCAGTACTTC

v_call: TRBV7-3
j_call: TRBJ2-5
cdr3_length: 14
d_call: TRBD2
clone_size: NA
cdr3_aa: CASSSSGGSETQYF
cdr3_nt: TGTGCCAGCAGCTCTAGCGGGGGCTCGGAGACCCAGTACTTC

v_call: TRBV20-1
j_call: TRBJ1-1
cdr3_length: 13
d_call: TRBD1
clone_size: many
cdr3_aa: CSDSGGASTEAFF
cdr3_nt: TGCAGTGACTCAGGGGGCGCGAGCACTGAAGCTTTCTTT

v_call: TRBV7-2
j_call: TRBJ2-5
cdr3_length: 13
d_call: NA
clone_size: few
cdr3_aa: CASSFRVTETQYF
cdr3_nt: TGTGCCAGCAGCTTTCGGGTTACAGAGACCCAGTACTTC

v_call: TRBV5-1
j_call: TRBJ1-1
cdr3_length: 13
d_call: NA
clone_size: NA
cdr3_aa: CASSLGGQGTAFF
cdr3_nt: TGCGCCAGCAGCTTGGGAGGGCAGGGGACAGCTTTCTTT

v_call: TRBV7-9
j_call: TRBJ1-4
cdr3_length: 17
d_call: NA
clone_size: NA
cdr3_aa: CASRPGLAEAGVEKLFF
cdr3_nt: TGTGCCAGCAGACCCGGTTTGGCGGAAGCGGGGGTTGAAAAACTGTTTTTT

v_call: TRBV27
j_call: TRBJ2-4
cdr3_length: 14
d_call: TRBD2
clone_size: few
cdr3_aa: CASRGLAAKNIQYF
cdr3_nt: TGTGCCAGCAGGGGACTAGCGGCCAAAAACATTCAGTACTTC

v_call: TRBV19
j_call: TRBJ2-2
cdr3_length: 14
d_call: NA
clone_size: NA
cdr3_aa: CASSIEGNTGELFF
cdr3_nt: TGTGCCAGTAGTATAGAAGGGAACACCGGGGAGCTGTTTTTT

v_call: TRBV3-1
j_call: TRBJ1-3
cdr3_length: 15
d_call: NA
clone_size: few
cdr3_aa: CASSTRRVSGNTIYF
cdr3_nt: TGTGCCAGCAGCACCCGACGGGTCTCTGGAAACACCATATATTTT

v_call: TRBV19
j_call: TRBJ1-5
cdr3_length: 16
d_call: NA
clone_size: NA
cdr3_aa: CASSIQSGSGYQPQHF
cdr3_nt: TGTGCCAGTAGTATCCAATCCGGCTCGGGGTATCAGCCCCAGCATTTT

v_call: TRBV6-1
j_call: TRBJ2-1
cdr3_length: 15
d_call: TRBD2
clone_size: many
cdr3_aa: CASGHRAGGPREQFF
cdr3_nt: TGTGCCAGCGGACACAGGGCGGGAGGGCCCCGGGAGCAGTTCTTC

v_call: TRBV7-9
j_call: TRBJ1-1
cdr3_length: 16
d_call: NA
clone_size: many
cdr3_aa: CASSLSGVSGNTEAFF
cdr3_nt: TGTGCCAGCAGCTTATCGGGGGTCTCAGGGAACACTGAAGCTTTCTTT

v_call: TRBV5-1
j_call: TRBJ1-5
cdr3_length: 19
d_call: TRBD1
clone_size: many
cdr3_aa: CASSRSDRGRGRNNQPQHF
cdr3_nt: TGCGCCAGCAGCCGCTCGGACAGGGGGCGTGGAAGAAACAATCAGCCCCAGCATTTT

v_call: TRBV29-1
j_call: TRBJ2-7
cdr3_length: 16
d_call: NA
clone_size: NA
cdr3_aa: CSVGEERTKLFYEQYF
cdr3_nt: TGCAGCGTGGGGGAGGAGCGGACTAAACTTTTCTACGAGCAGTACTTC

v_call: TRBV20-1
j_call: TRBJ2-1
cdr3_length: 15
d_call: TRBD2
clone_size: few
cdr3_aa: CSARDPALAGAEQFF
cdr3_nt: TGCAGTGCTAGAGATCCGGCGCTAGCGGGAGCTGAGCAGTTCTTC

v_call: TRBV19
j_call: TRBJ2-2
cdr3_length: 16
d_call: TRBD2
clone_size: few
cdr3_aa: CASSKLSGPNTGELFF
cdr3_nt: TGTGCCAGTAGCAAACTTAGCGGGCCGAACACCGGGGAGCTGTTTTTT

v_call: TRBV20-1
j_call: TRBJ2-3
cdr3_length: 11
d_call: TRBD1
clone_size: NA
cdr3_aa: CSATTGSTQYF
cdr3_nt: TGCAGTGCCACGACAGGGTCTACGCAGTATTTT

v_call: TRBV4-1
j_call: TRBJ2-4
cdr3_length: 16
d_call: NA
clone_size: NA
cdr3_aa: CASSQPRGGAKNIQYF
cdr3_nt: TGCGCCAGCAGCCAACCTAGGGGTGGGGCCAAAAACATTCAGTACTTC

v_call: TRBV2
j_call: TRBJ1-1
cdr3_length: 11
d_call: NA
clone_size: many
cdr3_aa: CASSEGRDAFF
cdr3_nt: TGTGCCAGCAGTGAAGGGAGGGATGCTTTCTTT

v_call: TRBV6-2/TRBV6-3
j_call: TRBJ2-5
cdr3_length: 12
d_call: NA
clone_size: many
cdr3_aa: CASSYSSETQYF
cdr3_nt: TGTGCCAGCAGTTACTCAAGCGAGACCCAGTACTTC

v_call: TRBV12-3/TRBV12-4
j_call: TRBJ2-6
cdr3_length: 19
d_call: TRBD1
clone_size: NA
cdr3_aa: CASSLETQGAYSGANVLTF
cdr3_nt: TGTGCCAGCAGTTTAGAGACACAGGGGGCTTACTCTGGGGCCAACGTCCTGACTTTC

v_call: TRBV29-1
j_call: TRBJ2-3
cdr3_length: 17
d_call: NA
clone_size: many
cdr3_aa: CSVEGWRAHLSEDTQYF
cdr3_nt: TGCAGCGTTGAAGGCTGGCGGGCCCATCTTTCAGAAGATACGCAGTATTTT

v_call: TRBV5-1
j_call: TRBJ1-2
cdr3_length: 13
d_call: NA
clone_size: many
cdr3_aa: CASSWKLDYGYTF
cdr3_nt: TGCGCCAGCAGCTGGAAATTGGACTATGGCTACACCTTC

v_call: TRBV13
j_call: TRBJ2-7
cdr3_length: 14
d_call: TRBD1
clone_size: NA
cdr3_aa: CASSIRDRGLEQYF
cdr3_nt: TGTGCCAGCAGCATCCGGGACAGGGGGCTCGAGCAGTACTTC

v_call: TRBV2
j_call: TRBJ2-5
cdr3_length: 13
d_call: NA
clone_size: NA
cdr3_aa: CASSEPLKETQYF
cdr3_nt: TGTGCCAGCAGTGAGCCTCTCAAAGAGACCCAGTACTTC

v_call: TRBV6-1
j_call: TRBJ2-7
cdr3_length: 15
d_call: TRBD2
clone_size: NA
cdr3_aa: CASSRTSGSFDEQYF
cdr3_nt: TGTGCCAGCAGCCGGACTAGCGGGAGTTTCGACGAGCAGTACTTC

v_call: TRBV5-1
j_call: TRBJ2-1
cdr3_length: 12
d_call: NA
clone_size: many
cdr3_aa: CASSFRGNEQFF
cdr3_nt: TGCGCCAGCAGCTTCAGGGGAAATGAGCAGTTCTTC